The 3 T cell receptor beta chains presented below share a single source sample, sequenced in a study of T cell responses to AZD1222 COVID-19 vaccine. Sequenced by immunoSEQ multiplex PCR; TCRdb stores in-frame clones only, minus some. This table holds approximately 140,000 clones, around 90% found once. Here the sequenced sample was peripheral blood, taken 28 days after the second AZD1222 dose. These receptors were obtained from an adult who received the AZD1222 COVID-19 vaccine.

J is TRBJ2-7 and V is TRBV3-1 (or the pseudogene TRBV3-2); 8 bases match TRBD1. This CDR3 spans 16 amino acids. V lost 4 bases to trimming and J lost 3 bases; unmatched junction nucleotides: 11. CDR1 is LGHDT and CDR2 is YNNKEL in the germline V gene (reference sequence). The CDR3 region is CASSPRRGQAVYEQYF. The DNA for the CDR3 is TGTGCCAGCAGCCCTAGACGGGGACAGGCAGTCTACGAGCAGTACTTC.

The chain has TRBV3-1 (or the pseudogene TRBV3-2) and TRBJ1-1; 9 nucleotides agree with TRBD1. Germline V gives CDR1 LGHDT, CDR2 YNNKEL (reference sequence). With V trimmed by 1 base and J by 4 bases, 10 bases remained unmatched. There are 17 residues in the CDR3. The CDR3 protein is CASSQAASGTGITEAFF. The CDR3 bases are TGTGCCAGCAGCCAAGCGGCTTCCGGGACAGGGATCACTGAAGCTTTCTTT.

Only one count was recorded for this clone. V and J are TRBV15 and TRBJ2-1, with D hard to call. Germline values: CDR1 LNHNV, CDR2 YYDKDF (reference sequence). The length of the CDR3 is 13 residues. V was clipped by 7 bases and J by 1 base, with 8 bases between them. The CDR3 spells CATTSVSYNEQFF. The CDR3 DNA sequence: TGTGCCACCACAAGCGTTTCCTACAATGAGCAGTTCTTC. The variable domain in full, with the rest retrieved from reference TRBV15 and TRBJ2-1, is DAMVIQNPRYQVTQFGKPVTLSCSQTLNHNVMYWYQQKSSQAPKLLFHYYDKDFNNEADTPDNFQSRRPNTSFCFLDIRSPGLGDTAMYLCATTSVSYNEQFFGPGTRLTVL.